This entry lists 31 T cell receptor beta chains sequenced from one sample in a study of blood T cell repertoires in COVID-19. Sequenced by immunoSEQ multiplex PCR; TCRdb stores in-frame clones only, minus some. The sample includes some 50,000 clones, 80% to 90% of them seen just once. The sequencing input was peripheral blood. The receptors were sampled from a man aged 50 to 60 with acute or convalescent COVID-19.

The chain uses TRBV7-6 and TRBJ2-5; 12 positions match TRBD2. J gave up 8 bases and V 2 bases, and 6 bases lay outside the gene matches. The CDR3 is made up of 15 amino acids. Germline CDR1 and CDR2: SGHVS and FNYEAQ. CDR3 loop: CASSLMATSGSTQYF. The CDR3 DNA reads TGTGCCAGCAGCTTAATGGCGACTAGCGGGAGTACCCAGTACTTC. Complete variable domain (other parts from reference TRBV7-6 and TRBJ2-5): GAGVSQSPRYKVTKRGQDVALRCDPISGHVSLYWYRQALGQGPEFLTYFNYEAQQDKSGLPNDRFSAERPEGSISTLTIQRTEQRDSAMYRCASSLMATSGSTQYFGPGTRLLVL.

The V call is TRBV21-1, the J call TRBJ1-1; the D call TRBD1 from the table was never checked on the DNA. TRBV21-1 is marked as a pseudogene. The length of the CDR3 is 15 residues. The CDR3: CASSKGQGVETEAFF. CDR3 sequence (DNA): TGTGCCAGCAGCAAGGGACAGGGAGTTGAAACTGAAGCTTTCTTT.

The V and J genes are TRBV9 and TRBJ1-1; D is possibly TRBD1 (6 bases). The CDR3 runs 12 residues. Germline CDR1 SGDLS, CDR2 YYNGEE. The V end was cut by 3 bases, the J end by 3 bases, with 6 bases between. The CDR3 coding sequence is TGTGCCAGCAGCGACAGGGACACTGAAGCTTTCTTT. Translation: CASSDRDTEAFF. Drawing the rest from reference TRBV9 and TRBJ1-1, the complete variable domain is DSGVTQTPKHLITATGQRVTLRCSPRSGDLSVYWYQQSLDQGLQFLIQYYNGEERAKGNILERFSAQQFPDLHSELNLSSLELGDSALYFCASSDRDTEAFFGQGTRLTVV.

The chain combines TRBV29-1 with TRBJ2-1; possible D gene TRBD2, 5 bases. Germline V CDR1 and CDR2: SQVTM, ANQGSEA. The V and J ends lost 1 base and 0 bases respectively, with 22 bases between them. The length of the CDR3 is 19 residues. The CDR3 here is CSVEALFSLRGSSYNEQFF. CDR3 nucleotide sequence: TGCAGCGTTGAAGCACTTTTCTCCTTACGAGGGAGCTCCTACAATGAGCAGTTCTTC.

This sequence joins TRBV7-9 and TRBJ1-1; possibly TRBD1 for D (6 bases). CDR3 length equals 12 residues. Germline V gene data show CDR1 as SEHNR and CDR2 as FQNEAQ (reference sequence). The V end lost 1 base, the J end lost 8 bases, and 8 bases lay between the germline ends. The CDR3 loop reads CASSLGTEEAFF. The CDR3 DNA reads TGTGCCAGCAGCTTAGGGACAGAAGAAGCTTTCTTT.

The chain couples TRBV5-6 to TRBJ1-2; D not resolved. Looked up from germline, CDR1 is SGHDT and CDR2 is YYEEEE. V lost 1 base, J lost 8 bases, and 15 bases lay in between. This CDR3 has 14 amino acids. The DNA of the CDR3 is TGTGCCAGCAGCTTGAGAATGGCGGGAGAGGGCTACACCTTC. Translating gives CASSLRMAGEGYTF.

This clone has just one count. This chain uses TRBV4-1 with TRBJ2-1; 7 bases fit TRBD2. Germline assignment: CDR1 MGHRA and CDR2 YSYEKL. The CDR3 totals 17 residues. The trim removed 0 bases at V and 6 bases at J, leaving 11 bases unmatched. CDR3 region: CASSQEGGGVVRNEQFF. The CDR3 DNA reads TGCGCCAGCAGCCAAGAGGGTGGGGGGGTGGTACGCAATGAGCAGTTCTTC.

V and J are TRBV6-5 and TRBJ2-7, with D possibly TRBD1 on 6 matching bases. The CDR3 extends over 14 amino acids. With 5 bases removed from V and 2 bases from J, the gap between germline ends came to 13 bases. CDR1 is MNHEY, CDR2 SVGAGI, per germline. CDR3 DNA: TGTGCCAGCAGTCACAGGGATCGGCCCTACGAGCAGTACTTC. Amino acids: CASSHRDRPYEQYF.

The genes are TRBV5-4 and TRBJ2-5, with 8 bases lining up with TRBD2. The CDR3 has 16 residues. The germline V gene encodes CDR1 SGHNT and CDR2 YYREEE (reference sequence). J lost 5 bases, V lost 4 bases, and 13 bases had no gene match. CDR3 residues: CASSRGGPSHGETQYF. The CDR3 coding sequence is TGTGCCAGCAGCCGCGGGGGGCCCAGCCACGGGGAGACCCAGTACTTC. Full variable domain (remainder filled in from reference TRBV5-4 and TRBJ2-5): ETGVTQSPTHLIKTRGQQVTLRCSSQSGHNTVSWYQQALGQGPQFIFQYYREEENGRGNFPPRFSGLQFPNYSSELNVNALELDDSALYLCASSRGGPSHGETQYFGPGTRLLVL.

This chain connects TRBV6-2 or TRBV6-3 to TRBJ1-2, with a possible D match to TRBD1 (6 bases). The V gene lost 5 bases and the J gene lost 4 bases, with 11 bases spanning the gap. The CDR3 sequence is 13 residues long. The germline V gene has CDR1 MNHEY and CDR2 SVGEGT. Here the CDR3 DNA reads TGTGCCAGCAGTACCCGGGACACCTATGGCTACACCTTC. Its translation is CASSTRDTYGYTF.

The gene calls are TRBV4-1 and TRBJ2-7, with D possibly TRBD1 on 6 matching bases. Deletions cut 3 bases from V and 2 bases from J, with 11 bases between. Germline V gene sequence: CDR1 MGHRA, CDR2 YSYEKL. The CDR3 has 14 residues. The DNA of the CDR3 is TGCGCCAGCAGCCACGCGGACAGTCCCTACGAGCAGTACTTC. Amino acids: CASSHADSPYEQYF.

DNA of the CDR3: TGTGCCAGCAGCTTGGCGGCAGGCTCTCTGTCCCAAGAGACCCAGTACTTC. Translation gives CASSLAAGSLSQETQYF. This rearrangement joins TRBV5-4 to TRBJ2-5; D unresolved. Germline V gene lookup returns CDR1 SGHNT and CDR2 YYREEE (reference sequence). V was trimmed by 0 bases and J by 1 base, leaving 16 bases between them. The CDR3 consists of 17 residues.

The chain joins TRBV27 to TRBJ1-2; 7 bases align to TRBD1. Per the germline V gene, CDR1 is MNHEY and CDR2 is SMNVEV (reference sequence). V was pared by 6 bases and J by 0 bases, with 4 bases of the junction left unmatched. The CDR3 has 14 amino acids. The CDR3 region is CASSVDRANYGYTF. CDR3 bases: TGTGCCAGCAGCGTAGACAGGGCTAACTATGGCTACACCTTC.

The chain employs TRBV5-1 and TRBJ2-1; TRBD1 agrees at 9 bases. The germline V gene encodes CDR1 SGHRS and CDR2 YFSETQ. The CDR3 has 14 amino acids. V shed 6 bases and J 12 bases; nucleotides not matched to a gene: 13. The CDR3 bases are TGCGCCAGCACCAGGACAGGGGACCCACTAGGGCAGTTCTTC. Encoded protein: CASTRTGDPLGQFF.

Only one count was recorded for this clone. V and J are TRBV29-1 and TRBJ2-1, with TRBD2 matching over 11 bases. V dropped 7 bases and J dropped 3; count of bases not matched to a gene: 5. Germline V lookup: CDR1 SQVTM, CDR2 ANQGSEA. The CDR3 totals 14 residues. This chain's CDR3 is CSGVAGGVYNEQFF. CDR3 sequence (DNA): TGCAGCGGAGTAGCGGGAGGGGTCTACAATGAGCAGTTCTTC.

The chain combines TRBV5-6 with TRBJ2-5; 8 nucleotides line up with TRBD2. This CDR3 has 15 amino acids. CDR1 and CDR2 (germline): SGHDT, YYEEEE. Germline trimming cut 3 bases from V and 4 bases from J; bases unmatched to any gene: 8. The CDR3 loop reads CASSYWTSWVETQYF. Written as DNA, the CDR3 is TGTGCCAGCAGCTACTGGACTAGCTGGGTAGAGACCCAGTACTTC. Using reference TRBV5-6 and TRBJ2-5 for the parts outside the CDR3, the full variable domain is DAGVTQSPTHLIKTRGQQVTLRCSPKSGHDTVSWYQQALGQGPQFIFQYYEEEERQRGNFPDRFSGHQFPNYSSELNVNALLLGDSALYLCASSYWTSWVETQYFGPGTRLLVL.

V is TRBV7-9 and J is TRBJ1-5, with D possibly matching TRBD1 (6 bases). The CDR3 runs to 16 residues. Germline lookup yields CDR1 SEHNR and CDR2 FQNEAQ (reference sequence). Trimming removed 1 base from V and 7 bases from J, with 17 bases in between. CDR3 sequence (DNA): TGTGCCAGCAGCTTAGGAGGGGACGGGGGGGCGCAGCCCCAGCATTTT. It specifies CASSLGGDGGAQPQHF.

The CDR3 DNA reads TGTGCTAGTGCCAACACCCTCAATCAGCCCCAGCATTTT. Translating gives CASANTLNQPQHF. The J gene is TRBJ1-5, the V gene TRBV12-5; the D is unclear. Germline-derived CDR1 and CDR2 are LGHNT and FRNRAP. V shed 7 bases and J shed 3 bases, with 10 bases lying between them. The CDR3 runs 13 residues.

V gene TRBV24-1 combines with J gene TRBJ2-3, with D perhaps TRBD2 (6 bases). The CDR3 is 15 amino acids. Per the germline V gene, CDR1 is KGHDR and CDR2 is SFDVKD. The V end lost 3 bases, the J end lost 5 bases, and 14 bases lay between the germline ends. CDR3 sequence reads: CATSDGYLEGDTQYF. DNA for the CDR3: TGTGCCACCAGTGATGGGTACCTGGAGGGAGATACGCAGTATTTT.

The genes are TRBV10-3 and TRBJ2-3; TRBD2 matches at 14 bases. Germline values: CDR1 ENHRY, CDR2 SYGVKD. The CDR3 length is 17 residues. Unmatched junction bases numbered 8, after V lost 3 bases and J lost 6 bases. This CDR3 is CAISERGTSGSSDTQYF. CDR3 DNA sequence: TGTGCCATCAGTGAACGAGGGACTAGCGGGAGCTCGGATACGCAGTATTTT.

The chain joins TRBV4-1 to TRBJ1-5; D unresolved. The CDR3 loop spans 15 amino acids. Germline CDR1 reads MGHRA; CDR2 reads YSYEKL. V lost 0 bases to trimming and J lost 3 bases, with 9 bases between them. The CDR3 sequence: CASSQDHPYNQPQHF. DNA of the CDR3: TGCGCCAGCAGCCAAGATCACCCCTACAATCAGCCCCAGCATTTT.

The chain combines TRBV6-5 with TRBJ1-1, with 8 bases identical to TRBD1. CDR1 and CDR2 (germline): MNHEY, SVGAGI. Trimming removed 5 bases from V and 0 bases from J; junction bases left unmatched: 5. The CDR3 is 15 residues long. Here the CDR3 reads CASSRGQGMNTEAFF. The DNA of the CDR3 is TGTGCCAGCAGTCGCGGACAGGGTATGAACACTGAAGCTTTCTTT.

The chain has TRBV10-2 and TRBJ1-5; D may be TRBD1 (6 bases). Trimming stripped 0 bases from V and 6 bases from J, with 12 bases between. Germline loops: CDR1 WSHSY, CDR2 SAAADI. There are 15 residues in the CDR3. CDR3 DNA: TGCGCCAGCAGTGAGTCGAGGGGGGGCGGTCAGCCCCAGCATTTT. Translating gives CASSESRGGGQPQHF.

V usage is TRBV6-5 and J usage is TRBJ1-1; 7 bases match TRBD1. CDR3 length: 12 amino acids. With 4 bases clipped from V and 7 bases from J, the junction kept 3 bases outside the gene matches. Germline V gene lookup returns CDR1 MNHEY and CDR2 SVGAGI. The CDR3 loop reads CASSSTGSEAFF. The DNA for the CDR3 is TGTGCCAGCAGTTCGACAGGGAGTGAAGCTTTCTTT.

The rearrangement joins TRBV11-2 to TRBJ2-7, with TRBD1 matching 10 bases. V shed 1 base and J 5 bases; nucleotides not matched to a gene: 5. The CDR3 covers 15 residues. CDR1 is SGHAT and CDR2 is FQNNGV in the germline V gene. The CDR3 DNA reads as TGTGCCAGCAGCTTAGTAAGGGACAGGGGACACGAGCAGTACTTC. Translating gives CASSLVRDRGHEQYF. Variable domain in full (rest from reference TRBV11-2 and TRBJ2-7): EAGVAQSPRYKIIEKRQSVAFWCNPISGHATLYWYQQILGQGPKLLIQFQNNGVVDDSQLPKDRFSAERLKGVDSTLKIQPAKLEDSAVYLCASSLVRDRGHEQYFGPGTRLTVT.

This sequence joins TRBV10-1 and TRBJ1-1; tentatively, D is TRBD1 (6 bases). The CDR3 is 12 residues long. The germline V and J ends were trimmed by 3 bases and 4 bases, with 6 bases remaining between them. Per the germline V gene, CDR1 is WNHNN and CDR2 is SYGVQD (reference sequence). The CDR3 reads CASSEGGTEAFF. The CDR3, as DNA: TGCGCCAGCAGTGAAGGGGGCACTGAAGCTTTCTTT.

The chain recombines TRBV28 with TRBJ2-5, with 10 bases identical to TRBD2. Germline V gene lookup returns CDR1 MDHEN and CDR2 SYDVKM. V dropped 5 bases and J dropped 0; count of bases not matched to a gene: 6. This CDR3 contains 16 residues. The CDR3 sequence is CASSALAGVDQETQYF. In DNA, the CDR3 is TGTGCCAGCAGTGCCCTAGCGGGAGTCGACCAAGAGACCCAGTACTTC.

The CDR3 reads CASSPDSYGGELFF. CDR3 in DNA: TGTGCCAGCAGCCCCGACTCCTATGGCGGGGAGCTGTTTTTT. The rearrangement uses TRBV7-9 and TRBJ2-2; the D is unclear. There are 14 residues in the CDR3. In germline, CDR1 is SEHNR, CDR2 FQNEAQ (reference sequence). Deletions cut 5 bases from V and 7 bases from J, with 14 bases between. Looking up the rest from reference TRBV7-9 and TRBJ2-2 gives the full variable domain: DTGVSQNPRHKITKRGQNVTFRCDPISEHNRLYWYRQTLGQGPEFLTYFQNEAQLEKSRLLSDRFSAERPKGSFSTLEIQRTEQGDSAMYLCASSPDSYGGELFFGEGSRLTVL.

The chain has TRBV3-1 (or the pseudogene TRBV3-2) and TRBJ2-5, with 14 nucleotides matching TRBD2. Unmatched junction bases numbered 10, after V lost 1 base and J lost 0 bases. CDR3 length: 20 residues. CDR1 is LGHDT, CDR2 YNNKEL, per germline (reference sequence). The CDR3, as DNA: TGTGCCAGCAGCCAAGGGGGAGGACTAGCGGGGGGCTTGTACCAAGAGACCCAGTACTTC. This translates into CASSQGGGLAGGLYQETQYF.

The chain joins TRBV6-1 to TRBJ1-5; 8 nucleotides match TRBD1. V shed 6 bases, J shed 5 bases, and the junction held 3 bases outside the gene matches. The CDR3 extends over 13 amino acids. Germline CDR1 MNHNS, CDR2 SASEGT. Here the CDR3 DNA reads TGTGCCAGCAGGACAGGGGACGATCAGCCCCAGCATTTT. It is translated as CASRTGDDQPQHF.

The V gene is TRBV3-1 (or the pseudogene TRBV3-2), the J gene TRBJ1-5, with D perhaps TRBD1 (5 bases). V lost 2 bases and J 8 bases, leaving 13 bases between the germline ends. Germline CDR1 and CDR2: LGHDT and YNNKEL (reference sequence). The CDR3 contains 14 residues. CDR3 nucleotides: TGTGCCAGCAGCCAAAGGATGGGAGGGGAGCCCCAGCATTTT. This codes for CASSQRMGGEPQHF.